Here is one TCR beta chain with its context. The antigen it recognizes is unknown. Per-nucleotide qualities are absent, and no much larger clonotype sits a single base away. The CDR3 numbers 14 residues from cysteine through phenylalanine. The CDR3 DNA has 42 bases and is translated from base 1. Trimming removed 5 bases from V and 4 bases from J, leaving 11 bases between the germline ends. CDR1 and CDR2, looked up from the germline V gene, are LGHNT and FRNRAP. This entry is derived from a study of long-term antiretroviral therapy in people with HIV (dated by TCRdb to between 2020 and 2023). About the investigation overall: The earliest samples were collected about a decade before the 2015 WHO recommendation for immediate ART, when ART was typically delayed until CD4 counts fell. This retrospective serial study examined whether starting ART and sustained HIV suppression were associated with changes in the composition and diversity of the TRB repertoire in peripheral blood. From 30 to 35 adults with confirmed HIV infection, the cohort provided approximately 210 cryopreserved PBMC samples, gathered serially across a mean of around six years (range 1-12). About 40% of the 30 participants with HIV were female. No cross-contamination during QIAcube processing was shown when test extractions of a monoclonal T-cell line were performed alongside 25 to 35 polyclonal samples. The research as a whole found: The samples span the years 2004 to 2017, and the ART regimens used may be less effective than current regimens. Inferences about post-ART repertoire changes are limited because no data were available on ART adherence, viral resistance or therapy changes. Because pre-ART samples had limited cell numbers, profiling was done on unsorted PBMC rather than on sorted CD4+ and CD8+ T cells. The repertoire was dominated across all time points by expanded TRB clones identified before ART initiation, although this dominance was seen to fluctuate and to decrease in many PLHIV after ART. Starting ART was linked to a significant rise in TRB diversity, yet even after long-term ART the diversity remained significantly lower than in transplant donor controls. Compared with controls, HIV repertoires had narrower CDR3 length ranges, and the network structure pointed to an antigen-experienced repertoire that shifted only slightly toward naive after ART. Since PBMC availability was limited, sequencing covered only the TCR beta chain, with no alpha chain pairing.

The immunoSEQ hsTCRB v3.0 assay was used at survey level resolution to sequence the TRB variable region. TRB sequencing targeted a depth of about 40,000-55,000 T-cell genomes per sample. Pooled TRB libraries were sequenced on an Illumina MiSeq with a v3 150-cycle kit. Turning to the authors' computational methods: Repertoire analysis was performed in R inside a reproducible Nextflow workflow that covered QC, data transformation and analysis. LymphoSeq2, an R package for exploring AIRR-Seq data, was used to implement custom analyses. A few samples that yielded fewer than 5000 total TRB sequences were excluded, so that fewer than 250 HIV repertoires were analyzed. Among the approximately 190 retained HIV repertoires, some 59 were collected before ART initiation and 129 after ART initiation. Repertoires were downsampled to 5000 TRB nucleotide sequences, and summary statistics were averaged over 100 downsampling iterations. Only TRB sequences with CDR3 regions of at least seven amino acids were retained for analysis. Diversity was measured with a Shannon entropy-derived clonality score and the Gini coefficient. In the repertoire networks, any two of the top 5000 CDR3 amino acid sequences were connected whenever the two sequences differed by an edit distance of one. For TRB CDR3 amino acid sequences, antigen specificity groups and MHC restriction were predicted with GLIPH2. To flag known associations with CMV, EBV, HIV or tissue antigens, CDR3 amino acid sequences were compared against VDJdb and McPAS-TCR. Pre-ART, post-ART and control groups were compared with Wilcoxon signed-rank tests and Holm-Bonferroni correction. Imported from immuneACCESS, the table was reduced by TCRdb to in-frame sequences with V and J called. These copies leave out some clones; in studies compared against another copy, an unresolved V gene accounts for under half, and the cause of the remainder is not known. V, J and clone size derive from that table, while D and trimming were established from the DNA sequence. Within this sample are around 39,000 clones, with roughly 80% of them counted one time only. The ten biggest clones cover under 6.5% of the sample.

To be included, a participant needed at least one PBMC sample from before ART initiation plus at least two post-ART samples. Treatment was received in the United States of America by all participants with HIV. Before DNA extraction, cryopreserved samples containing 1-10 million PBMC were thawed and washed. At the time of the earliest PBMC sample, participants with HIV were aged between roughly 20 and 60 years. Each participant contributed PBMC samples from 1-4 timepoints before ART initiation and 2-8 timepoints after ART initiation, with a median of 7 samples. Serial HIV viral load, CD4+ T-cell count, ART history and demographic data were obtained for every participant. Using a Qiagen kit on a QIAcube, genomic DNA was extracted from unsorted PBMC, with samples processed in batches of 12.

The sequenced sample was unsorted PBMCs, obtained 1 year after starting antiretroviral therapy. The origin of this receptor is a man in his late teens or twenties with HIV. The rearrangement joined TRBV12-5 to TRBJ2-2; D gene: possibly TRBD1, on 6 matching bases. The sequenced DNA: TGTGCTAGTGGTCCACAGGGTTTCACCGGGGAGCTGTTTTTT. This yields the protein CASGPQGFTGELFF.